The sequence of this TCR beta chain was determined in a study of T cell responses to AZD1222 COVID-19 vaccine. Study-wide findings and caveats: The breadth and depth of Spike-specific TCRs increased once two AZD1222 doses had been given. Females made up more of the donors, who were largely white British, and clonal diversity may have come out too low.

Comment on this clone: The target antigen is unknown.

The V gene lost 5 bases and the J gene lost 5 bases, with 4 bases spanning the gap. The CDR3 consists of 11 residues. From germline, CDR1 is MNHEY and CDR2 SMNVEV (reference sequence). The method was immunoSEQ multiplex PCR; TCRdb's version includes in-frame clones alone and lacks a portion of them. The data show roughly 130,000 clones, with 75% to 95% seen just once and approximately 2.8% held by the top ten. Material: peripheral blood, obtained on day 0 of AZD1222 vaccination. The chain couples TRBV27 to TRBJ2-1; D remains unclear. The clonotype was recovered from an adult in good health. The DNA for the CDR3 is TGTGCCAGCAGTGAACACAATGAGCAGTTCTTC. The encoded protein is CASSEHNEQFF.